The next 18 T cell receptor beta chains were all read from a single sample in a study of T-cell memory formation after mild COVID-19. TCRdb redid the calling of the 5' RACE reads with MiXCR, one entry per CDR3 protein. The table lists 150,000 or so distinct CDR3 sequences, about 14% of them singletons. Input material: PBMCs or a T cell subset sorted from them (not recorded which). These receptors were taken from an adult woman who had mild COVID-19 (a few samples of this study predate the infection). Cell type and time point are not known.

At least ten counts were recorded for this clonotype. The V call is TRBV5-1, the J call TRBJ2-7; either TRBD1 or TRBD2 may supply D (5 bases each). CDR3 length: 14 amino acids. The V gene lost 2 bases and the J gene lost 0 bases, with 9 bases spanning the gap. CDR1 SGHRS and CDR2 YFSETQ come from the germline V gene. The CDR3: CASSLEGSSYEQYF. The CDR3 DNA reads TGCGCCAGCAGCTTAGAGGGGAGCTCCTACGAGCAGTACTTC.

The table lists this clonotype with a few counts. The chain is built from TRBV20-1 and TRBJ2-3, with 8 bases fitting TRBD2. J was trimmed by 4 bases and V by 3 bases; bases with no gene match: 3. Germline V CDR1 and CDR2: DFQATT, SNEGSKA (reference sequence). The CDR3 has 13 amino acids. The CDR3 DNA reads TGCAGTGCTAGCGGGGGGGCCCCAGATACGCAGTATTTT. Protein: CSASGGAPDTQYF.

The CDR3 sequence is CASSWREGPTDTQYF. In nucleotides, the CDR3 is TGTGCCAGCTCATGGCGGGAGGGCCCCACAGATACGCAGTATTTT. The chain joins TRBV11-3 to TRBJ2-3, with 9 bases fitting TRBD2. Germline CDR1 is SGHNT and CDR2 is YENEEA. The junction had 8 bases not matched to a gene; V was cut back by 8 bases and J by 2 bases. CDR3 length equals 15 residues.

This clonotype was counted between two and nine times. The chain recombines TRBV7-3 with TRBJ2-1; 10 bases are a match to TRBD1. The CDR3 extends over 14 amino acids. The germline CDR1 and CDR2 sequences are SGHTA and FQGTGA. V shed 5 bases, J shed 9 bases, and the junction held 7 bases outside the gene matches. The CDR3 is CASSPPGQGSEQFF. DNA of the CDR3: TGTGCCAGCAGCCCTCCGGGACAGGGGTCTGAGCAGTTCTTC.

J is TRBJ1-2 and V is TRBV3-1, with 8 bases aligning to TRBD1. V was clipped by 6 bases and J by 6 bases; unmatched bases: 9. Per germline, CDR1 LGHDT and CDR2 YNNKEL (reference sequence). The CDR3 is 14 amino acids. CDR3 sequence (DNA): TGTGCCAGCAGGCAGGGGGCGAGGAATAATGGCTACACCTTC. Translated: CASRQGARNNGYTF.

There are many counts of this clonotype. The chain uses TRBV6-5 and TRBJ1-1; possibly TRBD1 for D (6 bases). The CDR3 runs to 12 residues. Germline-derived CDR1 and CDR2 are MNHEY and SVGAGI. The germline V and J ends were trimmed by 6 bases and 7 bases, with 12 bases remaining between them. The CDR3 DNA is TGTGCCAGCAGCACCCAGGGGTATGAAGCTTTCTTT. It codes for CASSTQGYEAFF.

The chain has TRBV12-3 or TRBV12-4 and TRBJ1-6; 10 bases line up with TRBD1. CDR3 length: 15 residues. V gave up 6 bases and J gave up 6 bases; unmatched junction bases: 5. CDR3 DNA sequence: TGTGCCAGCAGGGCCGGGACAGGGGCTAATTCACCCCTCCACTTT. It yields the protein CASRAGTGANSPLHF.

This clonotype came up a few times. The rearrangement joins TRBV7-9 to TRBJ2-1; the match to TRBD2 covers 7 bases. Germline CDR1 SEHNR, CDR2 FQNEAQ (reference sequence). With 5 bases clipped from V and 3 bases from J, the junction kept 7 bases outside the gene matches. The CDR3 covers 15 residues. The CDR3 nucleotides are TGTGCCAGCAGCCGGGTGGGGAGGGACTACAATGAGCAGTTCTTC. It encodes CASSRVGRDYNEQFF.

This clonotype has a handful of counts. V is TRBV7-9 and J is TRBJ2-1; tentatively, D is TRBD1 (6 bases). V was clipped by 3 bases and J by 4 bases, with 10 bases between them. Germline V gene lookup returns CDR1 SEHNR and CDR2 FQNEAQ (reference sequence). CDR3 length: 14 amino acids. The CDR3 DNA is TGTGCCAGCAGCTTTCCAACAGGGTACAATGAGCAGTTCTTC. It codes for CASSFPTGYNEQFF.

This clonotype was counted only a few times. This chain joins TRBV3-1 and TRBJ1-2, with D possibly TRBD1 on 6 matching bases. V lost 1 base and J 7 bases, leaving 25 bases between the germline ends. CDR1 and CDR2 (germline): LGHDT, YNNKEL (reference sequence). This CDR3 is built from 18 residues. CDR3 coding DNA: TGTGCCAGCAGCCAAGTCCCCGGACAGAAGGGCCCCTCGGGTGGCTACACCTTC. Amino acid sequence: CASSQVPGQKGPSGGYTF.

The CDR3 protein is CASGGTANTGELFF. CDR3 DNA: TGTGCCAGCGGCGGGACAGCGAACACCGGGGAGCTGTTTTTT. This chain connects TRBV12-3 or TRBV12-4 to TRBJ2-2; weak D call: TRBD1 (7 bases). The CDR3 spans 14 residues. V lost 8 bases to trimming and J lost 0 bases, with 10 bases between them.

This clonotype was counted between two and nine times. The genes are TRBV4-3 and TRBJ2-7, with a weak D call TRBD1 (5 bases). Germline lookup yields CDR1 LGHNA and CDR2 YSLEER. Trimming took 4 bases from V and 2 from J, leaving 12 bases between them. This CDR3 is built from 14 residues. The CDR3 DNA reads TGCGCCAGCAGCCCGTCCGCGGACACCTACGAGCAGTACTTC. It translates to CASSPSADTYEQYF.

The chain carries TRBV19 and TRBJ2-7; D is uncertain. The CDR3 extends over 13 amino acids. V gave up 10 bases and J gave up 3 bases, with 16 bases separating them. Germline CDR1 LNHDA, CDR2 SQIVND (reference sequence). For the CDR3, the DNA is TGTGCCACCTCGGTTACGACTGGCTACGAGCAGTACTTC. Amino acids: CATSVTTGYEQYF.

The rearrangement joins TRBV5-1 to TRBJ2-3; TRBD2 might be the D (5 bases). The V end lost 2 bases, the J end lost 5 bases, and 9 bases lay between the germline ends. The CDR3 spans 13 residues. CDR1 and CDR2 (germline): SGHRS, YFSETQ. This CDR3 is CASSFAGGDTQYF. The DNA of the CDR3 is TGCGCCAGCAGCTTTGCGGGCGGAGATACGCAGTATTTT.

This clonotype was observed at least ten times. This rearrangement joins TRBV7-9 to TRBJ2-3, with 9 bases identical to TRBD1. Germline values: CDR1 SEHNR, CDR2 FQNEAQ (reference sequence). V lost 2 bases and J lost 3; bases outside the gene matches: 12. The CDR3 extends over 18 amino acids. CDR3 coding DNA: TGTGCCAGCAGCTTAATTCGGGGGACGGGACAGGGTACAGATACGCAGTATTTT. This translates into CASSLIRGTGQGTDTQYF.

This clonotype was found many times. In DNA form, the CDR3 reads TGTGCCAGCAGCTTAGATCTAGCGGGCCTTAGCACAGATACGCAGTATTTT. This translates into CASSLDLAGLSTDTQYF. The rearrangement uses TRBV7-2 and TRBJ2-3; 8 nucleotides match TRBD2. This CDR3 is 17 amino acids long. Germline CDR1 and CDR2: SGHTA and FQGNSA. Germline trimming cut 1 base from V and 0 bases from J; bases unmatched to any gene: 6.

The J gene is TRBJ2-5, the V gene TRBV4-1; TRBD2 matches 8 bases. Germline loops: CDR1 MGHRA, CDR2 YSYEKL. The trim removed 3 bases at V and 1 base at J, leaving 4 bases unmatched. The CDR3 contains 15 residues. CDR3: CASSQHGTSQETQYF. As DNA, the CDR3 is TGCGCCAGCAGCCAGCACGGGACTAGCCAAGAGACCCAGTACTTC.

The rearrangement uses TRBV12-3 or TRBV12-4 and TRBJ2-7; 15 bases are shared with TRBD2. The CDR3 runs to 18 residues. The J segment lost 6 bases and the V segment lost 6 bases, leaving 15 bases of the junction unmatched. Written as DNA, the CDR3 is TGTGCCAGCAGCCCCCCGGGACTAGCGGGAGGCCCTCTACTCGAGCAGTACTTC. Its protein is CASSPPGLAGGPLLEQYF.